This T cell receptor (beta chain) emerged from a study of beta chain features in type 1 diabetes. A remark on this clone: Its antigen is currently unknown.

Based on CD45RO/CCR7/CD25/CD127/CD95/CD27, CD4+ regulatory, stem cell-like memory, naive and central memory cells were sorted. The purity of all sorted populations exceeded 95%. Study conclusions and caveats: Patients with Type 1 diabetes showed moderately but significantly shorter TCRB CDR3s in all four CD4+ subsets. The naive, central memory and Treg TCRB repertoires of patients appeared to be more similar to one another than those of healthy donors. Patients with type 1 diabetes showed fewer VDJ junction insertions and more deletions.

Germline CDR1 is SNHLY and CDR2 is FYNNEI. The CDR3 consists of 14 residues. V was trimmed by 3 bases and J by 1 base, leaving 9 bases between them. Isolated RNA was reverse transcribed in full, so expressed TCRB transcripts were sequenced. Here immunoSEQ multiplex PCR was the method, and the copy in TCRdb shows in-frame clones only, minus some. This table holds tens of thousands of clones, about 50% found once. The chain combines TRBV2 with TRBJ2-5; D unresolved. Sequencing input: central memory CD4+ T cells from blood. The sequence was collected from a man aged 30 to 45 with type 1 diabetes. CDR3 DNA sequence: TGTGCCAGCAGTGAGAGGCTCGGCCAAGAGACCCAGTACTTC. The encoded protein is CASSERLGQETQYF.